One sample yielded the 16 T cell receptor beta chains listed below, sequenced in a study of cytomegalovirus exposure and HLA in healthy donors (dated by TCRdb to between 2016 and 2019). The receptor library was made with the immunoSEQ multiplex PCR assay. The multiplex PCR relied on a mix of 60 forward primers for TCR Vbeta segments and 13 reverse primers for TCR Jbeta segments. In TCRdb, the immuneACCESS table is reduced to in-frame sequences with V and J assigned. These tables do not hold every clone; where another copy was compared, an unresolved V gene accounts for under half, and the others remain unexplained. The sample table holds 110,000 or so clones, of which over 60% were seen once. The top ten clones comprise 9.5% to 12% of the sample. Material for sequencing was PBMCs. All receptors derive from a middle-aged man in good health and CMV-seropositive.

CDR3 region: CASSFGQSGAYEQYF. CDR3 DNA: TGCGCCAGCAGCTTCGGACAGTCCGGGGCCTACGAGCAGTACTTC. The rearrangement links TRBV5-1 to TRBJ2-7, with D possibly being TRBD1 (6 bases). Germline lookup yields CDR1 SGHRS and CDR2 YFSETQ. This CDR3 has 15 residues. V lost 2 bases to trimming and J lost 2 bases, with 14 bases between them.

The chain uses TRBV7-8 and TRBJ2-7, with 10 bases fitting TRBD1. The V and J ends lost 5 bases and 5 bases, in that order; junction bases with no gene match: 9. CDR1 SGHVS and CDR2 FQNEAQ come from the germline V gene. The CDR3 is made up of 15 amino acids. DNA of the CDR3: TGTGCCAGCAGCGGAAGGGGACAGGGGATACACGAGCAGTACTTC. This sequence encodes CASSGRGQGIHEQYF.

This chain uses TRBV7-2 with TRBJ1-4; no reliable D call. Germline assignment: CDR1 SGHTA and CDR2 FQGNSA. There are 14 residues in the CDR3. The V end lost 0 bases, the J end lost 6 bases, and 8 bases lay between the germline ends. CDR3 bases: TGTGCCAGCAGCTTAGCGGGCAGTGATGAAAAACTGTTTTTT. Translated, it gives CASSLAGSDEKLFF.

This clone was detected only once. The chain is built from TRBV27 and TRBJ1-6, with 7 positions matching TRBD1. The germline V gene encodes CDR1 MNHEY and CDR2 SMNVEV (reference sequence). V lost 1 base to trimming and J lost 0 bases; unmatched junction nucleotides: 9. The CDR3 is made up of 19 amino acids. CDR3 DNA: TGTGCCAGCAGTTTATTGTCCGTCAGGGGGAGCTCCTATAATTCACCCCTCCACTTT. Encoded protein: CASSLLSVRGSSYNSPLHF.

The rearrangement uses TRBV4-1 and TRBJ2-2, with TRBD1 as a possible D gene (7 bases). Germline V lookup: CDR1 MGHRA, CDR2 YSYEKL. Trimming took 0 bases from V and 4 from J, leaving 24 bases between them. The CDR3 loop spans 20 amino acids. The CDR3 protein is CASSQEGFSPGGTVTGELFF. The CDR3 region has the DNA TGCGCCAGCAGCCAAGAAGGTTTTTCCCCAGGGGGGACCGTCACCGGGGAGCTGTTTTTT.

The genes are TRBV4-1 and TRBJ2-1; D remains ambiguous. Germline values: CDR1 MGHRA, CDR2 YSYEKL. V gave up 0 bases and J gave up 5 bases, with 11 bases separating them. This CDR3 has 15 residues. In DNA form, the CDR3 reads TGCGCCAGCAGCCAAGACTGGGCAGGAAACAATGAGCAGTTCTTC. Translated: CASSQDWAGNNEQFF.

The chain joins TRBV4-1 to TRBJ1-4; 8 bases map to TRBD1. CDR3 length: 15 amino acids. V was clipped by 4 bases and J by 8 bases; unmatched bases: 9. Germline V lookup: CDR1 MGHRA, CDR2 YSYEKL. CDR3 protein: CASSRTGTGTEKLFF. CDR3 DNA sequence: TGCGCCAGCAGCCGCACCGGGACAGGCACAGAAAAACTGTTTTTT.

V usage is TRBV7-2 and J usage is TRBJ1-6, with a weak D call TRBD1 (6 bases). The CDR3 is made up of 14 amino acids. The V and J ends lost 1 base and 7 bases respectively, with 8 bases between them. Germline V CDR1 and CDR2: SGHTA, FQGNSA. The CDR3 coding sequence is TGTGCCAGCAGCTTAGACAGGGCGAATTCACCCCTCCACTTT. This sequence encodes CASSLDRANSPLHF.

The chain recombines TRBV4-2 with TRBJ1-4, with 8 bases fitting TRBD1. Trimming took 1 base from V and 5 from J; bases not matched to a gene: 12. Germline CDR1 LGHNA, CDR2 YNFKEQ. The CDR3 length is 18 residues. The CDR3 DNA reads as TGTGCCAGCAGCCAAGTTTCACTTGGACAGGGTGGGAATGAAAAACTGTTTTTT. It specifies CASSQVSLGQGGNEKLFF.

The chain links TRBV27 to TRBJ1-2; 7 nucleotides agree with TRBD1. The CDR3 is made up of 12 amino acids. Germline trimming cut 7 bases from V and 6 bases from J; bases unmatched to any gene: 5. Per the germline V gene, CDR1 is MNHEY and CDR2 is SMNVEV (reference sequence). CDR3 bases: TGTGCCAGCAAGACAGGGCCCAATGGCTACACCTTC. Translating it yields CASKTGPNGYTF.

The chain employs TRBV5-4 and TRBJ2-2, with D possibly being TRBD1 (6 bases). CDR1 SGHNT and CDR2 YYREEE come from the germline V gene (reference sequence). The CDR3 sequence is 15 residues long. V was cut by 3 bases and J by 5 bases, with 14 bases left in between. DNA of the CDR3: TGTGCCAGCAGCTCGATAGCCAGGGGTACCGGGGAGCTGTTTTTT. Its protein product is CASSSIARGTGELFF. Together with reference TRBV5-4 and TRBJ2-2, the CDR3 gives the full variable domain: ETGVTQSPTHLIKTRGQQVTLRCSSQSGHNTVSWYQQALGQGPQFIFQYYREEENGRGNFPPRFSGLQFPNYSSELNVNALELDDSALYLCASSSIARGTGELFFGEGSRLTVL.

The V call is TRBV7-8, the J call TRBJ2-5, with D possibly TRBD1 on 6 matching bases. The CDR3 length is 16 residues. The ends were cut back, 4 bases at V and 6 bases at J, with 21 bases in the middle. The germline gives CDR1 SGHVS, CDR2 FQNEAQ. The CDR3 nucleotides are TGTGCCAGCAGCTCCCACGCATCGAGCAGGGGTCAGACCCAGTACTTC. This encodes CASSSHASSRGQTQYF.

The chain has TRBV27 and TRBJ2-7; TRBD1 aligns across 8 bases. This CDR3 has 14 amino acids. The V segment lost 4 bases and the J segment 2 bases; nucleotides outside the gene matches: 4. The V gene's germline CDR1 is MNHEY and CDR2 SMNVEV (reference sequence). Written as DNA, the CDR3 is TGTGCCAGCAGTTGGGACAGGTTAACCTACGAGCAGTACTTC. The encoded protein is CASSWDRLTYEQYF.

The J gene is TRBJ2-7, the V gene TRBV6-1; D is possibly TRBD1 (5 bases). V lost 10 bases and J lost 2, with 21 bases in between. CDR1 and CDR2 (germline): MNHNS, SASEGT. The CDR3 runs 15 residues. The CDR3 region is CATQGRWGSTYEQYF. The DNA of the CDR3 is TGTGCCACCCAAGGAAGGTGGGGCTCTACCTACGAGCAGTACTTC.

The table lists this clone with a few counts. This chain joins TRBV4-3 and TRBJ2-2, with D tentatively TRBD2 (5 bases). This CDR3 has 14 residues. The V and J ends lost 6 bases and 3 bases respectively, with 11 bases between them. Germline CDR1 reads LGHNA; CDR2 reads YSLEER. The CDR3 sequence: CASRYSGDTGELFF. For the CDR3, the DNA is TGCGCCAGCAGGTATTCCGGGGACACCGGGGAGCTGTTTTTT.

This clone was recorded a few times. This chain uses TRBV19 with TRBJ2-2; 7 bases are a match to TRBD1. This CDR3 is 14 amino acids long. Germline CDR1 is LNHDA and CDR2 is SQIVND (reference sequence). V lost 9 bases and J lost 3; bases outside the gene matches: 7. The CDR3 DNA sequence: TGTGCCAGCAGACAGGGTCGGTACACCGGGGAGCTGTTTTTT. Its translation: CASRQGRYTGELFF. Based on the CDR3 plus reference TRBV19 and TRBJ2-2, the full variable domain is DGGITQSPKYLFRKEGQNVTLSCEQNLNHDAMYWYRQDPGQGLRLIYYSQIVNDFQKGDIAEGYSVSREKKESFPLTVTSAQKNPTAFYLCASRQGRYTGELFFGEGSRLTVL.